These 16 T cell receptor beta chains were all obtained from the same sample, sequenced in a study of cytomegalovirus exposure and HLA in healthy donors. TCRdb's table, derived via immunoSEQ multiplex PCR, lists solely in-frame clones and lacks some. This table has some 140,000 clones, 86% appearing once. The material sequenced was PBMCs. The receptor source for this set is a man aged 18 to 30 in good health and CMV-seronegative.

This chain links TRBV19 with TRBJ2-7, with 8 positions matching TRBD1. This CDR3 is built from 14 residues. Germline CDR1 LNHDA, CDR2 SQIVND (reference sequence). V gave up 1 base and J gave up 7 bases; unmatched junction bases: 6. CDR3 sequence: CASSIGQGAREQYF. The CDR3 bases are TGTGCCAGTAGTATAGGGCAGGGGGCGCGGGAGCAGTACTTC.

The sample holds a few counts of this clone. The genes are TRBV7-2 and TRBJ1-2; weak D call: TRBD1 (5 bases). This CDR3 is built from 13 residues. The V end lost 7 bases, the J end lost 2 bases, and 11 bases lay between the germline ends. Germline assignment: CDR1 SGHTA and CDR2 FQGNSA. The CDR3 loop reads CASIPDRNYGYTF. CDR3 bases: TGTGCCAGCATACCAGACAGAAACTATGGCTACACCTTC.

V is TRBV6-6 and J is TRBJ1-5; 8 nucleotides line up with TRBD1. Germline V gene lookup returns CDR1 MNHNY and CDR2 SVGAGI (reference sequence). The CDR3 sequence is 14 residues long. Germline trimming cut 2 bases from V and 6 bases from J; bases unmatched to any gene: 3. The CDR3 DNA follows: TGTGCCAGCAGTTACGGGACAGGTCCTCAGCCCCAGCATTTT. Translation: CASSYGTGPQPQHF.

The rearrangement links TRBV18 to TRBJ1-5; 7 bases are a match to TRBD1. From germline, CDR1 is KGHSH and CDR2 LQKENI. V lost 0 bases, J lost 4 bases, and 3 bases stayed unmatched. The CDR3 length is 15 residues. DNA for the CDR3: TGTGCCAGCTCACCACCGGGACAGTTAAATCAGCCCCAGCATTTT. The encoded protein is CASSPPGQLNQPQHF.

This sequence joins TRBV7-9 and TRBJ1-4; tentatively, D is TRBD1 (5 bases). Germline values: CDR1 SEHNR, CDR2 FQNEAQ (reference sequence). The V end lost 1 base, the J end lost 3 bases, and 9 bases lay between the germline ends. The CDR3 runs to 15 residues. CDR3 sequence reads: CASSLVQGSNEKLFF. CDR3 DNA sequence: TGTGCCAGCAGCTTAGTTCAGGGCTCTAATGAAAAACTGTTTTTT.

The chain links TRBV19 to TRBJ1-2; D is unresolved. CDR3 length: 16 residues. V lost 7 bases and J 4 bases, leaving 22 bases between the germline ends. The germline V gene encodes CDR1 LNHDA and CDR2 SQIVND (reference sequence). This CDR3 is CASTFDPQAYFYGYTF. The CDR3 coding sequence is TGTGCCAGTACTTTCGATCCCCAAGCCTACTTCTATGGCTACACCTTC.

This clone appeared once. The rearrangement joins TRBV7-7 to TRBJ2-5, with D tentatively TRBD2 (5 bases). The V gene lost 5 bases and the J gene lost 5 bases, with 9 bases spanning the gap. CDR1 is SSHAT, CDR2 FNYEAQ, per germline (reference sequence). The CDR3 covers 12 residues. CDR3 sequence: CASSRGGETQYF. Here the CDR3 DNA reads TGTGCCAGCAGCCGGGGTGGGGAGACCCAGTACTTC.

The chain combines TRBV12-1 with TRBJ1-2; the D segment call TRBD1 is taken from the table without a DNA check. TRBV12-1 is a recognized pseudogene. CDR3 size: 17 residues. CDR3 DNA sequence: TGTGCCAGCAGCTTGCGACAGGGGCCAGCTGGTAACTATGGCTACACCTTC. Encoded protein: CASSLRQGPAGNYGYTF.

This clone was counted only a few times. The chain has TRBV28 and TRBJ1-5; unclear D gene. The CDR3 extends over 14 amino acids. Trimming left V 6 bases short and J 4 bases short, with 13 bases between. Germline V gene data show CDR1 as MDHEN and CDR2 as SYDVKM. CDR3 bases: TGTGCCAGCAGGACCGGAGCTGTGAATCAGCCCCAGCATTTT. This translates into CASRTGAVNQPQHF.

The CDR3 DNA follows: TGTGCCAGCAGCGGAATGCAGGGCTACGAGCAGTACTTC. This translates into CASSGMQGYEQYF. This chain uses TRBV7-2 with TRBJ2-7; tentatively, D is TRBD1 (5 bases). Germline CDR1 is SGHTA and CDR2 is FQGNSA. CDR3 size: 13 residues. Trimming left V 5 bases short and J 3 bases short, with 11 bases between.

CDR3 residues: CASSFLAYNEQFF. The DNA for the CDR3 is TGTGCCAGCAGCTTCCTTGCCTACAATGAGCAGTTCTTC. The chain is built from TRBV7-2 and TRBJ2-1; D not certain. The CDR3 is made up of 13 amino acids. Germline lookup yields CDR1 SGHTA and CDR2 FQGNSA. Deletions cut 3 bases from V and 2 bases from J, with 5 bases between. Combining the CDR3 with reference TRBV7-2 and TRBJ2-1 gives the whole variable domain GAGVSQSPSNKVTEKGKDVELRCDPISGHTALYWYRQSLGQGLEFLIYFQGNSAPDKSGLPSDRFSAERTGGSVSTLTIQRTQQEDSAVYLCASSFLAYNEQFFGPGTRLTVL.

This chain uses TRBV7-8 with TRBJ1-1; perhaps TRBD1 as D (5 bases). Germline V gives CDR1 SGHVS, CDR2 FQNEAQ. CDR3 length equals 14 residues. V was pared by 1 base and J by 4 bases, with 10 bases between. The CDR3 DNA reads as TGTGCCAGCAGCTTAGATGTCAGGGTCACTGAAGCTTTCTTT. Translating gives CASSLDVRVTEAFF.

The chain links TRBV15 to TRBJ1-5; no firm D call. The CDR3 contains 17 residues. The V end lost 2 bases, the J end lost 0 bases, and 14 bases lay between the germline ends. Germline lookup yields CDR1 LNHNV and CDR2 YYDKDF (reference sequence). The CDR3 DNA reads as TGTGCCACCAGCAGAACTAAGGACGGGGATAGCAATCAGCCCCAGCATTTT. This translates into CATSRTKDGDSNQPQHF. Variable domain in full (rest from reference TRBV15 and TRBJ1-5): DAMVIQNPRYQVTQFGKPVTLSCSQTLNHNVMYWYQQKSSQAPKLLFHYYDKDFNNEADTPDNFQSRRPNTSFCFLDIRSPGLGDTAMYLCATSRTKDGDSNQPQHFGDGTRLSIL.

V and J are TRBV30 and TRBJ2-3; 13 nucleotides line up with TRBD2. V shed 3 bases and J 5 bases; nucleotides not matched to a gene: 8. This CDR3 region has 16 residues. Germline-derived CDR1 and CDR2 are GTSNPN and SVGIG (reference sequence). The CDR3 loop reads CAWRPRTSGRLDTQYF. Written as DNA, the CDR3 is TGTGCCTGGAGACCCCGGACTAGCGGGAGACTAGATACGCAGTATTTT.

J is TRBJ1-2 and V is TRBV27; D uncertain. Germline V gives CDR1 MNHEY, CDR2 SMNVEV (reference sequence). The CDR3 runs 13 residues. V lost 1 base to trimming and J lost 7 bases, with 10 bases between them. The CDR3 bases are TGTGCCAGCAGTTTATATGCGGGAGGTGGCTACACCTTC. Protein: CASSLYAGGGYTF.

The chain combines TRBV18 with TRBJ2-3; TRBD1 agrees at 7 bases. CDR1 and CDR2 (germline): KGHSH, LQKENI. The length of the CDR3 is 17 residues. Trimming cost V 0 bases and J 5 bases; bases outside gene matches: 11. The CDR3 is CASSPPGRLRDRDTQYF. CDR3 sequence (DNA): TGTGCCAGCTCACCACCCGGCCGTTTAAGGGACAGAGATACGCAGTATTTT.